This T cell receptor (beta chain) was sequenced for a study of cytomegalovirus exposure and HLA in healthy donors. Study details: From HLA-typed donors, an early data release held around 85 million unique TCRs.

This PCR relied on a set of 60 Vbeta primers and 13 Jbeta primers. Profiling relied on immunoSEQ multiplex PCR, and the TCRdb table lists in-frame clones only, not all of them. The data contain about 160,000 clones, around 83% of them seen just once; the ten biggest clones take up roughly 2.2%. This CDR3 is built from 14 residues. Germline CDR1 and CDR2: LNHDA and SQIVND (reference sequence). V lost 8 bases, J lost 0 bases, and 4 bases stayed unmatched. Whole-study results and caveats: Later on, analysis showed that most CMV-associated TCR beta chains appeared to be HLA-restricted. With later analysis, a missense DCLRE1C variant became linked to TCR beta V- and J-gene trimming. Presence/absence analyses treated sequencing depth as roughly uniform across donors.

With regard to this clone: The antigen remains undetermined.

The clonotype comes from a young man in good health and CMV-seropositive. The sequencing sample was made of PBMCs. The V gene is TRBV19, the J gene TRBJ1-5, with 7 bases fitting TRBD1. CDR3 DNA sequence: TGTGCCAGTGCGGGACAGATTAGCAATCAGCCCCAGCATTTT. It translates to CASAGQISNQPQHF.